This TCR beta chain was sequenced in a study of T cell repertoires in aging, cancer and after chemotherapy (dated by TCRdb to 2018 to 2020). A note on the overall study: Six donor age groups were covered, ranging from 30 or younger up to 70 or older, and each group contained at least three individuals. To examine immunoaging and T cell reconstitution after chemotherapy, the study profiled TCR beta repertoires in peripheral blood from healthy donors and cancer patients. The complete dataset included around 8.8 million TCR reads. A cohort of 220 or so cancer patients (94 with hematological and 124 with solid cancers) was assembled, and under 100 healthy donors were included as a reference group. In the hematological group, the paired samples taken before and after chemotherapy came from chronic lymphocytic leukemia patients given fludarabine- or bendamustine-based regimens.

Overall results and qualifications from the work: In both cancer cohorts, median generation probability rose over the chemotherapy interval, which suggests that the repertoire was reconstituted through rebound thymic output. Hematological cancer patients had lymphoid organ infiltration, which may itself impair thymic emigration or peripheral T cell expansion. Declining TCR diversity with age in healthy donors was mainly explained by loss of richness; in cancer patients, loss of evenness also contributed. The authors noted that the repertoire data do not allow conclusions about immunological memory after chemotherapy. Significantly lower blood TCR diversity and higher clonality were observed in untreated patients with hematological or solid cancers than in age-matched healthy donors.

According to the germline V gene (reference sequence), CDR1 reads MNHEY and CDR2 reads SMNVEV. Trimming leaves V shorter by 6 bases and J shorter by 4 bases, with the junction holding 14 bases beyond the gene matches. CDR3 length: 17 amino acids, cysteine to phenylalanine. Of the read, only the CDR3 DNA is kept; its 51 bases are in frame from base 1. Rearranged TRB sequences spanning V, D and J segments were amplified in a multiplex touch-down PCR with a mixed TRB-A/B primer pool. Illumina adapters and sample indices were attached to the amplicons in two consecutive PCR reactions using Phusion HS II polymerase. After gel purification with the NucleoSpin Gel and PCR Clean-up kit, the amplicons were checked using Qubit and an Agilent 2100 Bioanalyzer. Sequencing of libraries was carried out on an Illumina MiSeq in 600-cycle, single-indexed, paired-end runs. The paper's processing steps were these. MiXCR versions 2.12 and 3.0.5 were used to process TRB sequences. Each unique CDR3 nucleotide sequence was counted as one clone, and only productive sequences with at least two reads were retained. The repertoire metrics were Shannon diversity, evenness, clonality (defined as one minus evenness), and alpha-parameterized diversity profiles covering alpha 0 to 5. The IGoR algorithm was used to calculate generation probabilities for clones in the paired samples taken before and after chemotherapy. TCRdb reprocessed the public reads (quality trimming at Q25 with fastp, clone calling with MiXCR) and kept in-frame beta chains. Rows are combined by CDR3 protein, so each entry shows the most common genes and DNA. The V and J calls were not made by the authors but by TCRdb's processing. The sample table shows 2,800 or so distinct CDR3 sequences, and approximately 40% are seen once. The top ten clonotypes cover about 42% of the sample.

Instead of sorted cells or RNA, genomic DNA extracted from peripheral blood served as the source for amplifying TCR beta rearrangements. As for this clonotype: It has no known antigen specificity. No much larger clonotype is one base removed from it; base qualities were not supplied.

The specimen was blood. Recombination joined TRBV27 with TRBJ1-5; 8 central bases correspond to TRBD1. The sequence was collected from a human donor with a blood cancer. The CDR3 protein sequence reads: CASSPRQGTLENQPQHF. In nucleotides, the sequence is TGTGCCAGCAGCCCACGACAGGGGACACTAGAGAATCAGCCCCAGCATTTT.